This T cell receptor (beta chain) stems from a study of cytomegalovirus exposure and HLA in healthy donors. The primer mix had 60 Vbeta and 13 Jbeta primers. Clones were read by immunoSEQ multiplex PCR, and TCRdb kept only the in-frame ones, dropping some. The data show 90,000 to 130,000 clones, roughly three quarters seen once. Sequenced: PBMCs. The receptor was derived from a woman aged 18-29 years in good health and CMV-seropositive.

The CDR3 DNA sequence: TGTGCCAGTAGTACCGCCGCGACAGGGGTCTACGAGCAGTACTTC. Translated, it gives CASSTAATGVYEQYF. The J gene is TRBJ2-7, the V gene TRBV19; TRBD1 aligns across 8 bases. With V trimmed by 4 bases and J by 3 bases, 8 bases remained unmatched. The CDR3 is made up of 15 amino acids. Germline V gives CDR1 LNHDA, CDR2 SQIVND (reference sequence).